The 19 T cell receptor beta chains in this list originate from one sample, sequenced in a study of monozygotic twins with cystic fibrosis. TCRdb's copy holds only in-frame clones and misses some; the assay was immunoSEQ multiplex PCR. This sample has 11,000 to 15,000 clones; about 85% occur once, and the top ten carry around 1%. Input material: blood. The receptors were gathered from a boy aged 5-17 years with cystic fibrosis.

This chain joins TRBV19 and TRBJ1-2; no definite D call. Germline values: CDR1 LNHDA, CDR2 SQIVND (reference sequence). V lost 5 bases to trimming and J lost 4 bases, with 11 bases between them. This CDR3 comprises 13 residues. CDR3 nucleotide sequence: TGTGCCAGTAGTCCTCGACCGGGCTATGGCTACACCTTC. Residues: CASSPRPGYGYTF.

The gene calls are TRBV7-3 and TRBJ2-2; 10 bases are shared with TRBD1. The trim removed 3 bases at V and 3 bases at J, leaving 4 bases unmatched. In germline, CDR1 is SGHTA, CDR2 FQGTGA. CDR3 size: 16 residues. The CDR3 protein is CASSLGQGKHTGELFF. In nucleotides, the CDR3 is TGTGCCAGCAGCTTGGGACAGGGGAAGCACACCGGGGAGCTGTTTTTT.

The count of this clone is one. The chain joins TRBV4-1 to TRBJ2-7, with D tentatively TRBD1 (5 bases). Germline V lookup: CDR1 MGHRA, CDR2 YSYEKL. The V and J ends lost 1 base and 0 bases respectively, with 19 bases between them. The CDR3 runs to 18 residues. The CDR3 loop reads CASSQGGDWTAPSYEQYF. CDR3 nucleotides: TGCGCCAGCAGCCAAGGGGGCGATTGGACGGCCCCCTCCTACGAGCAGTACTTC.

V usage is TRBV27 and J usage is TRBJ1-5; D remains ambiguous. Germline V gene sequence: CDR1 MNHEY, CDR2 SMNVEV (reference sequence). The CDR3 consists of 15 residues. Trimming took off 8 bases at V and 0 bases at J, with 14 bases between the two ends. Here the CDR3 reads CASAPAGDSNQPQHF. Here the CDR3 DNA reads TGTGCCAGCGCCCCGGCAGGCGATAGCAATCAGCCCCAGCATTTT.

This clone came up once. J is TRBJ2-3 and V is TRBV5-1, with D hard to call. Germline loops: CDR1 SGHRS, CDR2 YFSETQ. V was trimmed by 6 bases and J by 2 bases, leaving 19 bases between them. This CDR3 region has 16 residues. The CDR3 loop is CASTSTVFASTDTQYF. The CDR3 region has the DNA TGCGCCAGCACTTCGACGGTCTTCGCGTCCACAGATACGCAGTATTTT.

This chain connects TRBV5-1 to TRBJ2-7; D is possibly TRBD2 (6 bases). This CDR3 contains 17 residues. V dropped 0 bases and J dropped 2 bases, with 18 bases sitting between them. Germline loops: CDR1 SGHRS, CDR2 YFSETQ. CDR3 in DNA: TGCGCCAGCAGCTTGGCGCCGCGGGAACCGCTCCCCTACGAGCAGTACTTC. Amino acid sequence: CASSLAPREPLPYEQYF.

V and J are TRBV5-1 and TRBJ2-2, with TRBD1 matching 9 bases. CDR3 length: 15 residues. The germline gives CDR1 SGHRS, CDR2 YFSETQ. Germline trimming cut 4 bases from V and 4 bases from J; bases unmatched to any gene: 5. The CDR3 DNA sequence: TGCGCCAGCAGCCCTACAGGGGGCGTCACCGGGGAGCTGTTTTTT. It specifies CASSPTGGVTGELFF.

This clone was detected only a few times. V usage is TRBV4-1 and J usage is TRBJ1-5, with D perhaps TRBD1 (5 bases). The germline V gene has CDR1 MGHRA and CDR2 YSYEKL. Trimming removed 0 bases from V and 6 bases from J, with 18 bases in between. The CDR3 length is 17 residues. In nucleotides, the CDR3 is TGCGCCAGCAGCCAAGATTTAGACGTGGGGGTAGGTCAGCCCCAGCATTTT. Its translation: CASSQDLDVGVGQPQHF.

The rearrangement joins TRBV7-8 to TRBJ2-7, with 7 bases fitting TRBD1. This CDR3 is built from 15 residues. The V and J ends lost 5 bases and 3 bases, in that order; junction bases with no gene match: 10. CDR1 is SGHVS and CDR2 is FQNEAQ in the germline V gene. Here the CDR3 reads CASSTNRQGYYEQYF. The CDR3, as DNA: TGTGCCAGCAGCACGAATCGACAGGGTTACTACGAGCAGTACTTC.

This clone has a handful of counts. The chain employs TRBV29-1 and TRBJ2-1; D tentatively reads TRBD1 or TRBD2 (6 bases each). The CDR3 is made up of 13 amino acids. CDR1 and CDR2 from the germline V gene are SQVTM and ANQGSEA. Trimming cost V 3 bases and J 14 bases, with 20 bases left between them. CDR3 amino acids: CSVDLDRGGREFF. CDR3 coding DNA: TGCAGCGTTGACCTGGACAGAGGGGGGAGAGAGTTCTTC.

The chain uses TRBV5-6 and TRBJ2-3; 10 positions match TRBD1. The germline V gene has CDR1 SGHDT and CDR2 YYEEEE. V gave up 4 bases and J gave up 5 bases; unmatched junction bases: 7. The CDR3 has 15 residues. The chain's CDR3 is CASSGGTGEIDTQYF. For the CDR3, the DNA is TGTGCCAGCAGCGGGGGGACAGGGGAAATAGATACGCAGTATTTT.

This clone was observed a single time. The CDR3 DNA is TGTGCCAGCAGGTCCGGGACAGTTCTAAATCAGCCCCAGCATTTT. Protein sequence: CASRSGTVLNQPQHF. V usage is TRBV28 and J usage is TRBJ1-5; 7 bases match TRBD1. The CDR3 length is 15 residues. Germline CDR1 and CDR2: MDHEN and SYDVKM. V trimming: 6 bases; J trimming: 4 bases; junction bases outside the gene matches: 9.

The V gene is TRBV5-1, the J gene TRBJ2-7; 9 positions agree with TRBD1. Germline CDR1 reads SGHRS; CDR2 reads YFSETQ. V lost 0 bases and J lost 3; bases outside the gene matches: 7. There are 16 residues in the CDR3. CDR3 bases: TGCGCCAGCAGCTTGGCCCCGGGACAGGGTAGCTACGAGCAGTACTTC. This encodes CASSLAPGQGSYEQYF.

CDR3 DNA: TGCGCCAGCAGCGAACAACAGAACACTGAAGCTTTCTTT. It specifies CASSEQQNTEAFF. The chain has TRBV5-1 and TRBJ1-1, with D unclear. This CDR3 spans 13 amino acids. CDR1 is SGHRS, CDR2 YFSETQ, per germline. V lost 4 bases, J lost 1 base, and 8 bases lay in between.

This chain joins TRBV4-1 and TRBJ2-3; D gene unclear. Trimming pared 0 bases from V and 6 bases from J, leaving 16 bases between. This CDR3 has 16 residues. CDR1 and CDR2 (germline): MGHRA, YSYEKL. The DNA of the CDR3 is TGCGCCAGCAGCCAAGATATAGGACCCCTGGCGGATACGCAGTATTTT. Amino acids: CASSQDIGPLADTQYF.

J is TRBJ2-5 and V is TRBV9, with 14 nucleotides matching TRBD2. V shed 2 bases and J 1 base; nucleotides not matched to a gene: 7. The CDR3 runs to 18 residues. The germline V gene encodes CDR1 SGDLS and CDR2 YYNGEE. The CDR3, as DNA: TGTGCCAGCAGCGTTGGACTAGCGGGAGGTACTTTCCAAGAGACCCAGTACTTC. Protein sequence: CASSVGLAGGTFQETQYF.

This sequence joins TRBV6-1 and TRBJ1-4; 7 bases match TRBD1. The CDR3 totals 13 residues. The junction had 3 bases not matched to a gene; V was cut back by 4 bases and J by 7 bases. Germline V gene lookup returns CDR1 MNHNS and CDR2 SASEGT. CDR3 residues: CASSVGTAEKLFF. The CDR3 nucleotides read TGTGCCAGCAGTGTTGGGACAGCTGAAAAACTGTTTTTT.

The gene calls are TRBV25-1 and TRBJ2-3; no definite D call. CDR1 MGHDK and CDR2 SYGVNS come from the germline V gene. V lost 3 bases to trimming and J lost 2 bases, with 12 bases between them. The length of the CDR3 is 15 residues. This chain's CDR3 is CASSDPTRYTDTQYF. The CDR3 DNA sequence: TGTGCCAGCAGTGACCCGACTCGTTACACAGATACGCAGTATTTT.

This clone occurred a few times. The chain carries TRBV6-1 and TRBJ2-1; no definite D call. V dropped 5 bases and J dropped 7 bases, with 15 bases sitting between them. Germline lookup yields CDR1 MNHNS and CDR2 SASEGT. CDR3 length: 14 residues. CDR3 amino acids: CASSPSGGYNEQFF. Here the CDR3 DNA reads TGTGCCAGCAGTCCCTCTGGCGGCTATAATGAGCAGTTCTTC.